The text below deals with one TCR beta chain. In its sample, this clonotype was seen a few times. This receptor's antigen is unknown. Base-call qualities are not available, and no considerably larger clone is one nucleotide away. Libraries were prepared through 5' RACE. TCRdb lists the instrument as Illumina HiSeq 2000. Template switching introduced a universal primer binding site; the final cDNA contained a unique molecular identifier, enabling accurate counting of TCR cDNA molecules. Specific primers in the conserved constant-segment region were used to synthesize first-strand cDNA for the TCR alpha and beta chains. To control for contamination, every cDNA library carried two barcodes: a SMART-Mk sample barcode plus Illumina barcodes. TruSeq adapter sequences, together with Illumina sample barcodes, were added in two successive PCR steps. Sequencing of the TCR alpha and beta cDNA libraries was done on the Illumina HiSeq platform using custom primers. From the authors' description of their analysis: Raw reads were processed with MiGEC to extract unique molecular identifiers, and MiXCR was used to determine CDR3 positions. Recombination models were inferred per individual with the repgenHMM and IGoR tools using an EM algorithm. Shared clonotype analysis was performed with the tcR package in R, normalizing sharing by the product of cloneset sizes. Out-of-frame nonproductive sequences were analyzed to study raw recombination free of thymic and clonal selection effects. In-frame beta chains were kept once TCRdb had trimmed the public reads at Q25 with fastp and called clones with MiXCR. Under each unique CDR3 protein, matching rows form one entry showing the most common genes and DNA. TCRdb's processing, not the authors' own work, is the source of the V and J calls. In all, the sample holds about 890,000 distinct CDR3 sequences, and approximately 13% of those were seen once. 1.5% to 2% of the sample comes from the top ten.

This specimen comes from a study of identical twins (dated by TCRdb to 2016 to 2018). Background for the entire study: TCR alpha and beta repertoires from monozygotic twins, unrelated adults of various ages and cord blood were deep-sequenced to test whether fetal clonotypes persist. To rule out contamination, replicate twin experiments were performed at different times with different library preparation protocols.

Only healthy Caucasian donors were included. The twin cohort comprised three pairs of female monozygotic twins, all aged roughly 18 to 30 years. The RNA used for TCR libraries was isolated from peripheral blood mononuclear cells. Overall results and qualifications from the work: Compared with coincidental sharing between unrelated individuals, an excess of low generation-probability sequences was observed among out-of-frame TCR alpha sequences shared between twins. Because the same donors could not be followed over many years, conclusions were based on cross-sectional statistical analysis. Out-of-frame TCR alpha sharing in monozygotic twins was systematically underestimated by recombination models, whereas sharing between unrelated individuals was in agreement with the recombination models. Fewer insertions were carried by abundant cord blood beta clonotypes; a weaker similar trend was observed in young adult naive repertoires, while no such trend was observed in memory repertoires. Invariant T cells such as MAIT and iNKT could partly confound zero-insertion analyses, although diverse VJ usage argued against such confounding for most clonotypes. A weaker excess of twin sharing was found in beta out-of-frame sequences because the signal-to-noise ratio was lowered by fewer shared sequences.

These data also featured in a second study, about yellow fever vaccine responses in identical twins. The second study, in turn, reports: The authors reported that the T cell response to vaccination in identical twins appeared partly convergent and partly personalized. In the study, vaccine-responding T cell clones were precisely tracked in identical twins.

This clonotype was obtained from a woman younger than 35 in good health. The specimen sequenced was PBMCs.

The CDR3 region has the sequence CSPGFEREPPCYEQYF. DNA sequence: TGCAGCCCTGGCTTCGAGCGGGAGCCCCCTTGCTACGAGCAGTACTTC. In this chain, TRBV29-1 is recombined with TRBJ2-7; the central 8 bases match TRBD2. From the germline V gene, CDR1 is SQVTM and CDR2 is ANQGSEA. Taken from cysteine to phenylalanine, the CDR3 has 16 residues. Here the CDR3 DNA is all that survives: 48 bases in frame from base 1. Trimmed from V: 8 bases; trimmed from J: 3 bases; junction bases lacking a gene match: 18.